One sample yielded the 14 T cell receptor beta chains listed below, sequenced in a study of blood T cell repertoires in COVID-19. Data came from immunoSEQ multiplex PCR; TCRdb stores just in-frame clones and leaves some out. The repertoire holds approximately 82,000 clones, with approximately 82% as singletons. Sequencing input: peripheral blood. The receptors derive from a woman in her fifties or sixties with acute or convalescent COVID-19.

This clone was counted a few times. V usage is TRBV12-3 or TRBV12-4 and J usage is TRBJ1-1, with D possibly being TRBD1 (5 bases). V lost 2 bases to trimming and J lost 8 bases, with 9 bases between them. This CDR3 contains 12 residues. For the CDR3, the DNA is TGTGCCAGCAGTTTAATCCAGGGAGAAGCTTTCTTT. Translated: CASSLIQGEAFF.

The chain carries TRBV5-6 and TRBJ1-2; 11 bases agree with TRBD1. Germline trimming cut 0 bases from V and 2 bases from J; bases unmatched to any gene: 12. There are 19 residues in the CDR3. Germline V CDR1 and CDR2: SGHDT, YYEEEE. The CDR3 bases are TGTGCCAGCAGCTTGGCAGGGCCCGGGACAGGGGGGAGGAACTATGGCTACACCTTC. The encoded protein is CASSLAGPGTGGRNYGYTF.

The J gene is TRBJ1-1, the V gene TRBV12-5, with D possibly matching TRBD1 (6 bases). The CDR3 totals 15 residues. The V and J ends lost 2 bases and 2 bases respectively, with 12 bases between them. Germline V lookup: CDR1 LGHNT, CDR2 FRNRAP. The CDR3 nucleotides are TGTGCTAGTGGTTTGCATACGGACAGCAACACTGAAGCTTTCTTT. This gives the protein CASGLHTDSNTEAFF.

The chain joins TRBV19 to TRBJ1-1; maybe TRBD1 (6 bases). V shed 6 bases and J shed 4 bases, with 9 bases lying between them. This CDR3 has 12 amino acids. Germline CDR1 reads LNHDA; CDR2 reads SQIVND (reference sequence). CDR3 nucleotide sequence: TGTGCCAGTAGCCCAGGGGTCACTGAAGCTTTCTTT. Amino acid sequence: CASSPGVTEAFF.

This clone was found a few times. The V and J genes are TRBV2 and TRBJ2-5; D is ambiguous. Looked up from germline, CDR1 is SNHLY and CDR2 is FYNNEI. CDR3 length: 13 amino acids. Trimming removed 3 bases at V and 2 bases at J, with 7 bases between. The CDR3 loop reads CASSDGLQETQYF. Written as DNA, the CDR3 is TGTGCCAGCAGTGATGGCCTGCAAGAGACCCAGTACTTC.

The J gene is TRBJ2-7, the V gene TRBV7-6; no definite D call. The CDR3 is made up of 12 amino acids. V lost 2 bases, J lost 2 bases, and 4 bases lay in between. Germline V gene data show CDR1 as SGHVS and CDR2 as FNYEAQ. This chain's CDR3 is CASSLRAYEQYF. In nucleotides, the CDR3 is TGTGCCAGCAGCTTAAGAGCCTACGAGCAGTACTTC.

This chain joins TRBV25-1 and TRBJ1-1; D gene unclear. V lost 5 bases and J 0 bases, leaving 19 bases between the germline ends. Germline lookup yields CDR1 MGHDK and CDR2 SYGVNS. The CDR3 has 17 residues. The DNA for the CDR3 is TGTGCCAGCAGTCCGACACCCGTTATCACGATGAACACTGAAGCTTTCTTT. It translates to CASSPTPVITMNTEAFF.

This clone occurred a few times. The V call is TRBV30, the J call TRBJ1-1; 7 bases fit TRBD1. V shed 6 bases and J 1 base; nucleotides not matched to a gene: 8. Germline V gene sequence: CDR1 GTSNPN, CDR2 SVGIG (reference sequence). This CDR3 has 14 residues. CDR3 residues: CACLKGGSNTEAFF. Written as DNA, the CDR3 is TGTGCCTGTTTAAAAGGGGGCTCGAACACTGAAGCTTTCTTT.

Note on this clone: This same CDR3 is encoded by further DNA sequences in the sample. The gene calls are TRBV5-1 and TRBJ2-3; 8 positions agree with TRBD2. V was pared by 2 bases and J by 1 base, with 0 bases of the junction left unmatched. CDR3 length equals 14 residues. The V gene's germline CDR1 is SGHRS and CDR2 YFSETQ. CDR3 residues: CASSLLAGTDTQYF. Here the CDR3 DNA reads TGCGCCAGCAGCTTACTAGCGGGCACAGATACGCAGTATTTT.

The CDR3 DNA reads TGCGCCAGCAGTGAAACTCCCGGAAGGGGTCCCTCCTTGTACACCTTC. It is translated as CASSETPGRGPSLYTF. The J gene is TRBJ1-2, the V gene TRBV10-2, with D maybe TRBD1 (5 bases). Germline V gene lookup returns CDR1 WSHSY and CDR2 SAAADI. Trimming removed 3 bases from V and 11 bases from J, with 25 bases in between. The CDR3 is 16 amino acids.

J is TRBJ1-6 and V is TRBV25-1; D possibly corresponds to TRBD1 (6 bases). V was shortened by 6 bases and J by 7 bases, with 22 bases between the two germline ends. Germline lookup yields CDR1 MGHDK and CDR2 SYGVNS. This CDR3 comprises 17 residues. This chain's CDR3 is CASSPPRQARINSPLHF. CDR3 sequence (DNA): TGTGCCAGCAGCCCTCCACGACAGGCCAGAATCAATTCACCCCTCCACTTT.

The rearrangement joins TRBV30 to TRBJ2-7; 11 bases are a match to TRBD1. V lost 7 bases, J lost 5 bases, and 16 bases stayed unmatched. Looked up from germline, CDR1 is GTSNPN and CDR2 is SVGIG (reference sequence). The CDR3 has 16 amino acids. CDR3 amino acids: CASTHRRDRGSHEQYF. The CDR3 nucleotides read TGTGCCTCTACCCACCGCCGGGACAGGGGGTCGCACGAGCAGTACTTC. The variable domain in full, with the rest retrieved from reference TRBV30 and TRBJ2-7, is SQTIHQWPATLVQPVGSPLSLECTVEGTSNPNLYWYRQAAGRGLQLLFYSVGIGQISSEVPQNLSASRPQDRQFILSSKKLLLSDSGFYLCASTHRRDRGSHEQYFGPGTRLTVT.

The J gene is TRBJ2-1, the V gene TRBV30; perhaps TRBD2 as D (6 bases). The ends were cut back, 0 bases at V and 0 bases at J, with 15 bases in the middle. Germline V lookup: CDR1 GTSNPN, CDR2 SVGIG (reference sequence). The CDR3 has 17 residues. The CDR3 DNA is TGTGCCTGGAGTGTACTTGGGACTTCAAGCTCCTACAATGAGCAGTTCTTC. It is translated as CAWSVLGTSSSYNEQFF.

The chain recombines TRBV7-2 with TRBJ1-2; 8 nucleotides match TRBD1. V lost 0 bases, J lost 7 bases, and 4 bases stayed unmatched. The CDR3 is made up of 14 amino acids. The germline V gene encodes CDR1 SGHTA and CDR2 FQGNSA. The CDR3 region has the DNA TGTGCCAGCAGCTTAGCTGGACAGGGAGGTGGCTACACCTTC. Amino acids: CASSLAGQGGGYTF.